This passage covers 10 T cell receptor beta chains from one sample sequenced in a study of T cell changes during pregnancy in multiple sclerosis. Assay used: immunoSEQ multiplex PCR; TCRdb lists only in-frame clones, some missing. This table holds tens of thousands of clones, 88% found once. Sequencing was performed on peripheral blood, taken in the first trimester of pregnancy. These receptors originate from a female donor with multiple sclerosis, enrolled in a pregnancy study.

This clone was recorded a few times. The rearrangement uses TRBV7-9 and TRBJ1-5, with unresolved D. V was trimmed by 5 bases and J by 2 bases, leaving 13 bases between them. The CDR3 contains 15 residues. Germline assignment: CDR1 SEHNR and CDR2 FQNEAQ (reference sequence). CDR3 residues: CASSTGFGGNQPQHF. DNA for the CDR3: TGTGCCAGCAGCACCGGGTTCGGGGGCAATCAGCCCCAGCATTTT.

The table lists this clone with a count of one. The V gene is TRBV11-2, the J gene TRBJ1-1; D is possibly TRBD1 (5 bases). The germline V gene encodes CDR1 SGHAT and CDR2 FQNNGV. The V and J ends lost 1 base and 3 bases respectively, with 12 bases between them. This CDR3 region has 15 residues. The CDR3 region is CASSLVEWGDTEAFF. The CDR3 nucleotides are TGTGCCAGCAGCTTAGTTGAGTGGGGGGACACTGAAGCTTTCTTT.

The rearrangement joins TRBV5-1 to TRBJ2-3; 14 bases map to TRBD2. Germline CDR1 and CDR2: SGHRS and YFSETQ. The CDR3 covers 22 residues. The V and J ends lost 3 bases and 4 bases, in that order; junction bases with no gene match: 22. CDR3 DNA: TGCGCCAGCAGCTACCCCGTGACAGATCCCGGGACTAGCGGGAGAGGGGCAGATACGCAGTATTTT. Its translation: CASSYPVTDPGTSGRGADTQYF.

The chain joins TRBV5-1 to TRBJ2-2; 7 bases match TRBD1. Per germline, CDR1 SGHRS and CDR2 YFSETQ. The J segment lost 1 base and the V segment lost 4 bases, leaving 10 bases of the junction unmatched. The CDR3 loop spans 17 amino acids. CDR3 DNA: TGCGCCAGCAGCGACCACATGCCAGGGGGGAACACCGGGGAGCTGTTTTTT. As protein: CASSDHMPGGNTGELFF.

A word on this clone: A read error may produce the germline difference seen at one junction end. The genes are TRBV7-7 and TRBJ2-5; perhaps TRBD1 as D (6 bases). The CDR3 is made up of 16 amino acids. CDR1 is SSHAT and CDR2 is FNYEAQ in the germline V gene (reference sequence). The CDR3 is CASSLGLTGLQETQYF. The CDR3 bases are TGTGCTAGCAGCTTAGGGTTGACAGGCCTCCAAGAGACCCAGTACTTC.

CDR3 loop: CAWSLGGADQPQHF. Here the CDR3 DNA reads TGTGCCTGGAGTCTCGGGGGGGCTGATCAGCCCCAGCATTTT. The rearrangement joins TRBV30 to TRBJ1-5; D might be TRBD1 (6 bases). Trimming removed 2 bases at V and 5 bases at J, with 13 bases between. The CDR3 contains 14 residues. Germline-derived CDR1 and CDR2 are GTSNPN and SVGIG (reference sequence).

The chain couples TRBV5-8 to TRBJ1-2; the match to TRBD1 covers 7 bases. The CDR3 extends over 17 amino acids. The J segment lost 0 bases and the V segment lost 1 base, leaving 9 bases of the junction unmatched. CDR1 and CDR2 from the germline V gene are SGHTS and YDEGEE. This chain's CDR3 is CASSLWGNRGANYGYTF. The CDR3 DNA reads as TGTGCCAGCAGCTTGTGGGGCAACAGGGGTGCTAACTATGGCTACACCTTC.

The chain recombines TRBV5-1 with TRBJ2-5; the D is unclear. Germline V CDR1 and CDR2: SGHRS, YFSETQ. The ends were cut back, 1 base at V and 5 bases at J, with 9 bases in the middle. The CDR3 loop spans 13 amino acids. The chain's CDR3 is CASSLSTEETQYF. CDR3 in DNA: TGCGCCAGCAGCTTGTCAACGGAGGAGACCCAGTACTTC.

The rearrangement uses TRBV10-1 and TRBJ2-5; a possible D gene is TRBD1 (6 bases). Germline V CDR1 and CDR2: WNHNN, SYGVQD (reference sequence). The ends were cut back, 2 bases at V and 4 bases at J, with 20 bases in the middle. CDR3 length equals 17 residues. Written as DNA, the CDR3 is TGCGCCAGCAGTGAGGGGGTCCTGACAGGAGCATTAGAGACCCAGTACTTC. Its protein is CASSEGVLTGALETQYF.

This chain uses TRBV19 with TRBJ2-3; 7 bases align to TRBD2. Germline CDR1 LNHDA, CDR2 SQIVND (reference sequence). This CDR3 region has 15 residues. The ends lost 6 bases at V and 0 bases at J; junction bases unmatched: 6. The CDR3 loop reads CASSNLAVSTDTQYF. The CDR3 coding sequence is TGTGCCAGTAGCAACCTAGCGGTAAGCACAGATACGCAGTATTTT.